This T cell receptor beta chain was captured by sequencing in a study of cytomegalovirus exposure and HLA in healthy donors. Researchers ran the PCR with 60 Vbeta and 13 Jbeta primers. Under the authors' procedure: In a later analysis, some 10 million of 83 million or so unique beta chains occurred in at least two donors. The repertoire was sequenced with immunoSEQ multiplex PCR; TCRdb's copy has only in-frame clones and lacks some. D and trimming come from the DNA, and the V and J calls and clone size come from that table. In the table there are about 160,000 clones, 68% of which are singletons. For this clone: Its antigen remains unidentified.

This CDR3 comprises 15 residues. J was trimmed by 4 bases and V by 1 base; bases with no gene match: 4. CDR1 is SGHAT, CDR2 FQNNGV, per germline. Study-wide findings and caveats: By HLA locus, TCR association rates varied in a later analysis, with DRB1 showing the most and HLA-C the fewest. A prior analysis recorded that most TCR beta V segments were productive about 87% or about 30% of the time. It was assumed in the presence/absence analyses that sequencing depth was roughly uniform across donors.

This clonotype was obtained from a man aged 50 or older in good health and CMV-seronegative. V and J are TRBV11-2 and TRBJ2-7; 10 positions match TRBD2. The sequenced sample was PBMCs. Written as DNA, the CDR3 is TGTGCCAGCAGCTTAGTCGTAGCGGGGGGTTACGAGCAGTACTTC. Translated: CASSLVVAGGYEQYF.